The 6 T cell receptor beta chains below all came from one sample that was sequenced in a study of cytomegalovirus exposure and HLA in healthy donors. Produced via immunoSEQ multiplex PCR; TCRdb's table is partial and in-frame only. The sample holds about 110,000 clones, over 85% seen once. Sequenced sample: PBMCs. The receptors shown here come from a woman under 30 in good health and CMV-seronegative.

This clone was observed once. Other nucleotide sequences from this sample produce the same CDR3. This chain links TRBV7-9 with TRBJ2-7; 7 bases agree with TRBD2. There are 14 residues in the CDR3. Per germline, CDR1 SEHNR and CDR2 FQNEAQ (reference sequence). V lost 4 bases and J lost 6; bases outside the gene matches: 9. The CDR3 region is CASSSSGGTGEQYF. The CDR3 bases are TGTGCCAGCAGCTCGTCCGGGGGGACGGGCGAGCAGTACTTC.

The V gene is TRBV29-1, the J gene TRBJ1-4; D remains unclear. Germline loops: CDR1 SQVTM, CDR2 ANQGSEA. Trimming shortened V by 1 base and J by 7 bases, and 7 bases separated the two germline ends. The CDR3 sequence is 12 residues long. CDR3 loop: CSVEVGGEKLFF. CDR3 nucleotides: TGCAGCGTTGAAGTAGGAGGTGAAAAACTGTTTTTT.

This clone showed up just a few times. The rearrangement uses TRBV10-1 and TRBJ2-3, with 10 bases that match TRBD1. CDR1 and CDR2 from the germline V gene are WNHNN and SYGVQD (reference sequence). This CDR3 spans 15 amino acids. J was trimmed by 6 bases and V by 3 bases; bases with no gene match: 6. CDR3 in amino acids: CASSDVGTGDDTQYF. CDR3 DNA: TGCGCCAGCAGTGATGTCGGGACAGGGGATGATACGCAGTATTTT.

This sequence joins TRBV29-1 and TRBJ2-3, with TRBD2 as a possible D gene (5 bases). With 4 bases removed from V and 5 bases from J, the gap between germline ends came to 13 bases. Germline V gene data show CDR1 as SQVTM and CDR2 as ANQGSEA. The CDR3 length is 13 residues. The CDR3 DNA is TGCAGCGTTGGACGGGGTCAGAAAGATACGCAGTATTTT. Translating it yields CSVGRGQKDTQYF.

The rearrangement links TRBV30 to TRBJ1-5; the match to TRBD1 covers 8 bases. Germline V gene sequence: CDR1 GTSNPN, CDR2 SVGIG (reference sequence). J was trimmed by 6 bases and V by 5 bases; bases with no gene match: 6. The CDR3 totals 13 residues. The CDR3 is CAWETGGGQPQHF. CDR3 nucleotide sequence: TGTGCCTGGGAAACAGGGGGGGGTCAGCCCCAGCATTTT.

The CDR3 sequence is CASSQAFGGGGYNEQFF. In nucleotides, the CDR3 is TGCGCCAGCAGCCAAGCCTTCGGGGGCGGGGGGTACAATGAGCAGTTCTTC. The gene calls are TRBV4-1 and TRBJ2-1; 8 nucleotides agree with TRBD2. V was clipped by 1 base and J by 4 bases; unmatched bases: 9. The germline gives CDR1 MGHRA, CDR2 YSYEKL. CDR3 length: 17 amino acids.